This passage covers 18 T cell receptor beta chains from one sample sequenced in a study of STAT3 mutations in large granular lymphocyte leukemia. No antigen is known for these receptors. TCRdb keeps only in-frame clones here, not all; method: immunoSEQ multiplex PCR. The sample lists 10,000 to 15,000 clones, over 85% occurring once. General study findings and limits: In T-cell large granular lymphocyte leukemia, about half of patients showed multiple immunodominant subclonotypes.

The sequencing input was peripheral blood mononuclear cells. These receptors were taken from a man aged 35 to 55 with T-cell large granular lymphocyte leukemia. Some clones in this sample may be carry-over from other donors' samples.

CDR3 in DNA: TGTGCCAGCAGCTTTTCGCAGAGCATGAACACTGAAGCTTTCTTT. It yields the protein CASSFSQSMNTEAFF. The V gene is TRBV11-2, the J gene TRBJ1-1; no firm D call. V lost 3 bases and J lost 0, with 11 bases in between. CDR3 length: 15 amino acids. Germline lookup yields CDR1 SGHAT and CDR2 FQNNGV. Using reference TRBV11-2 and TRBJ1-1 for the parts outside the CDR3, the full variable domain is EAGVAQSPRYKIIEKRQSVAFWCNPISGHATLYWYQQILGQGPKLLIQFQNNGVVDDSQLPKDRFSAERLKGVDSTLKIQPAKLEDSAVYLCASSFSQSMNTEAFFGQGTRLTVV.

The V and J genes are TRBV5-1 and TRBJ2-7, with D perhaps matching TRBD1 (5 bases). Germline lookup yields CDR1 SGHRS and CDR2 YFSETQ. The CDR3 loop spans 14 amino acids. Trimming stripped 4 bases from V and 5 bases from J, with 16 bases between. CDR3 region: CASSAVRGSDEQYF. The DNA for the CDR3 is TGCGCCAGCAGCGCAGTAAGGGGCAGCGACGAGCAGTACTTC. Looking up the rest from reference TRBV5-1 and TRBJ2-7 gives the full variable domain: KAGVTQTPRYLIKTRGQQVTLSCSPISGHRSVSWYQQTPGQGLQFLFEYFSETQRNKGNFPGRFSGRQFSNSRSEMNVSTLELGDSALYLCASSAVRGSDEQYFGPGTRLTVT.

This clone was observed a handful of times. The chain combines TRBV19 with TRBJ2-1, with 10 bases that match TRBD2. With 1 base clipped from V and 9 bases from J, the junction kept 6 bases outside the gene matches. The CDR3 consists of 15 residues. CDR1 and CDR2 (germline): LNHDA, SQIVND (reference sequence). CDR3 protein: CASSIAASGGGEQFF. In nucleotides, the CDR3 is TGTGCCAGTAGTATAGCGGCTAGCGGGGGAGGTGAGCAGTTCTTC.

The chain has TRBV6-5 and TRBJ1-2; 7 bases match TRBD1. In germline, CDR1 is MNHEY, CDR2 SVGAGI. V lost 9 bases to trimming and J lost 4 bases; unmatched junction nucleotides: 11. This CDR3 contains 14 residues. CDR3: CASALVGGGYGYTF. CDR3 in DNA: TGTGCCAGTGCTCTGGTAGGGGGCGGCTATGGCTACACCTTC.

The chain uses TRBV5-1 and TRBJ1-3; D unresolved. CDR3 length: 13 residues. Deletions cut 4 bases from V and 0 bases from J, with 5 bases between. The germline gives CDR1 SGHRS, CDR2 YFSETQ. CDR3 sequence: CASSPDSGNTIYF. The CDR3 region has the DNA TGCGCCAGCAGCCCAGACTCTGGAAACACCATATATTTT.

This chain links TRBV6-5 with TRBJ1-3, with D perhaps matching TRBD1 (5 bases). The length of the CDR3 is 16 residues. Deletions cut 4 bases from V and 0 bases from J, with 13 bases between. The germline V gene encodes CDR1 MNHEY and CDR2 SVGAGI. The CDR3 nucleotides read TGTGCCAGCAGTTTTGGGGGACGTCTCTCTGGAAACACCATATATTTT. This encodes CASSFGGRLSGNTIYF.

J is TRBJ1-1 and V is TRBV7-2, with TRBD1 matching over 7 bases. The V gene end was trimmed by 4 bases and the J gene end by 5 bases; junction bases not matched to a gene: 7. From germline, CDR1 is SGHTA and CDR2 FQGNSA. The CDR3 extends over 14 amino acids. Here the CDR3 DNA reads TGTGCCAGCAGCTGGGAAGGGACAGTAACTGAAGCTTTCTTT. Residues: CASSWEGTVTEAFF.

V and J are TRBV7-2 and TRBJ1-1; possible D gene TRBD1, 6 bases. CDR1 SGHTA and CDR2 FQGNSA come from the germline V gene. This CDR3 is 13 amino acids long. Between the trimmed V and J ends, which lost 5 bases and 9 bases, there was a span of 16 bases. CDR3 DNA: TGTGCCAGCAGCACGTACCTGGACAGCAAAGCTTTCTTT. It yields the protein CASSTYLDSKAFF.

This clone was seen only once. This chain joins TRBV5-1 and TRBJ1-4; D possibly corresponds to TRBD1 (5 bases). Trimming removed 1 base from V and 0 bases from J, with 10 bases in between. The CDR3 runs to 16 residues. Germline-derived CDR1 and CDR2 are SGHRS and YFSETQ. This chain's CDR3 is CASSLFQGATNEKLFF. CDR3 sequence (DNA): TGCGCCAGCAGCTTGTTTCAGGGCGCAACTAATGAAAAACTGTTTTTT.

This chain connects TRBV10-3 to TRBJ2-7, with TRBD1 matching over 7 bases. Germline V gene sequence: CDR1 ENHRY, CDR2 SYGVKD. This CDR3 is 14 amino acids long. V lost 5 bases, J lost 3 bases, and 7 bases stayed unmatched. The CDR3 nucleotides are TGTGCCATCAGTCACAGGGGTGAGAGCTACGAGCAGTACTTC. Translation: CAISHRGESYEQYF.

The CDR3 sequence: CASSPLTSGGFYEQYF. The CDR3 DNA sequence: TGTGCCAGCAGCCCCCTGACTAGCGGGGGGTTCTACGAGCAGTACTTC. V and J are TRBV14 and TRBJ2-7, with 13 bases aligning to TRBD2. V was clipped by 4 bases and J by 3 bases; unmatched bases: 6. Germline V gives CDR1 SGHDN, CDR2 FVKESK. The CDR3 is made up of 16 amino acids.

CDR3 residues: CASSRDRVGETQYF. The CDR3 nucleotides are TGTGCCAGCAGTAGAGACAGGGTGGGAGAGACCCAGTACTTC. V is TRBV25-1 and J is TRBJ2-5; 7 bases map to TRBD1. V shed 5 bases, J shed 4 bases, and the junction held 7 bases outside the gene matches. The CDR3 is 14 amino acids. Germline CDR1 reads MGHDK; CDR2 reads SYGVNS.

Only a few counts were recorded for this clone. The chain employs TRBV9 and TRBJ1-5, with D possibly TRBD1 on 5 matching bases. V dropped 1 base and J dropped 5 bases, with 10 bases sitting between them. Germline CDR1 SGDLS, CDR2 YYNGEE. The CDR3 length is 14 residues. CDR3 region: CASSVWDRDQPQHF. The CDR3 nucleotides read TGTGCCAGCAGCGTATGGGACCGAGATCAGCCCCAGCATTTT. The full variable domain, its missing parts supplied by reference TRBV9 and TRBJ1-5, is DSGVTQTPKHLITATGQRVTLRCSPRSGDLSVYWYQQSLDQGLQFLIQYYNGEERAKGNILERFSAQQFPDLHSELNLSSLELGDSALYFCASSVWDRDQPQHFGDGTRLSIL.

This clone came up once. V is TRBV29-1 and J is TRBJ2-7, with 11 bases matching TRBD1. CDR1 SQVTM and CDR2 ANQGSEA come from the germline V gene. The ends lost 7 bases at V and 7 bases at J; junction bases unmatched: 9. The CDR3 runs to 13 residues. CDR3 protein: CSGSKDRGLEQYF. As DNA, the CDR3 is TGCAGCGGGTCCAAGGACAGGGGGCTTGAGCAGTACTTC.

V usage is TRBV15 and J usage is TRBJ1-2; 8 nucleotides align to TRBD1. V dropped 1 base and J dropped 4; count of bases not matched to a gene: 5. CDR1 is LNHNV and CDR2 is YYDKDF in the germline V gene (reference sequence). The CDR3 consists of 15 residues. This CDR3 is CATSRVSGGGYGYTF. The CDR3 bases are TGTGCCACCAGCAGAGTGTCAGGGGGCGGCTATGGCTACACCTTC.

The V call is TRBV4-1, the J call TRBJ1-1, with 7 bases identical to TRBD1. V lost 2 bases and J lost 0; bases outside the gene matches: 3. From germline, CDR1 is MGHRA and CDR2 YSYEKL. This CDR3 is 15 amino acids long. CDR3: CASSQPTGLNTEAFF. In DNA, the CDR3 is TGCGCCAGCAGCCAACCGACAGGGTTGAACACTGAAGCTTTCTTT.

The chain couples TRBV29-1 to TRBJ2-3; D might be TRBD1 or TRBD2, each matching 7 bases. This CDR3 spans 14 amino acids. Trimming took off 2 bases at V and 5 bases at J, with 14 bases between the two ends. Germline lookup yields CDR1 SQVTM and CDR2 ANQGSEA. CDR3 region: CSVERQGGIDTQYF. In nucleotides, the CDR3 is TGCAGCGTTGAACGCCAGGGGGGGATAGATACGCAGTATTTT.

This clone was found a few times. The chain's CDR3 is CASSLEDGRYGYTF. Here the CDR3 DNA reads TGTGCCAGCTCACTCGAGGACGGGAGATATGGCTACACCTTC. This chain uses TRBV18 with TRBJ1-2; D not resolved. The CDR3 length is 14 residues. Germline-derived CDR1 and CDR2 are KGHSH and LQKENI. V dropped 4 bases and J dropped 5 bases, with 14 bases sitting between them.